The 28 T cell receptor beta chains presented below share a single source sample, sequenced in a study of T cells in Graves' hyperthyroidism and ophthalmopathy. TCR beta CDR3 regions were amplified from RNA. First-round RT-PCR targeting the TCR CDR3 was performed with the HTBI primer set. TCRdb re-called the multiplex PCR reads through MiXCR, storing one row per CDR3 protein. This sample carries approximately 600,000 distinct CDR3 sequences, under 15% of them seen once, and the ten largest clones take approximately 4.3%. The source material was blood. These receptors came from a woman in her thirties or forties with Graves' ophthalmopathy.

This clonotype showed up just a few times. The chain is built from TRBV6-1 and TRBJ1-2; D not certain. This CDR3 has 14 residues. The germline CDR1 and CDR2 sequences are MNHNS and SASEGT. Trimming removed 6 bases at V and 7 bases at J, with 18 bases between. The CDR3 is CASSDPGILGGYTF. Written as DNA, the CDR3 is TGTGCCAGCAGCGACCCCGGGATCCTCGGTGGCTACACCTTC.

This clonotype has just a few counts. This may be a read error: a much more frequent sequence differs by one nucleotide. The CDR3 sequence: CASSSASGEQYF. The CDR3 DNA reads TGTGCCAGCAGCTCAGCGTCGGGCGAGCAGTACTTC. The chain has TRBV7-2 and TRBJ2-7; D is unresolved. The CDR3 extends over 12 amino acids. Germline values: CDR1 SGHTA, CDR2 FQGNSA. The germline V and J ends were trimmed by 4 bases and 6 bases, with 10 bases remaining between them.

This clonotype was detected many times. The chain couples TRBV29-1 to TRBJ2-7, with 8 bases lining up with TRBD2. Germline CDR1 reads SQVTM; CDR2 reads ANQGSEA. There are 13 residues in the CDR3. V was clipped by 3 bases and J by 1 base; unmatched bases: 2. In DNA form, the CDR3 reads TGCAGCGTTGACGGCGGGGGGTCCTACGAGCAGTACTTC. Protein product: CSVDGGGSYEQYF.

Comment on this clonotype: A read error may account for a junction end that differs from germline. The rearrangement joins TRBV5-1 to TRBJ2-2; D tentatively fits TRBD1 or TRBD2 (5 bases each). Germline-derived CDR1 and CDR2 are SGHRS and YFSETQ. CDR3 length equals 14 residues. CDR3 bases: TGCGCCAGCAGCCCCCGGACACTCACCGGGGAACTGTTTTTT. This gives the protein CASSPRTLTGELFF. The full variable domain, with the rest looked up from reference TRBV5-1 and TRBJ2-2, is KAGVTQTPRYLIKTRGQQVTLSCSPISGHRSVSWYQQTPGQGLQFLFEYFSETQRNKGNFPGRFSGRQFSNSRSEMNVSTLELGDSALYLCASSPRTLTGELFFGEGSRLTVL.

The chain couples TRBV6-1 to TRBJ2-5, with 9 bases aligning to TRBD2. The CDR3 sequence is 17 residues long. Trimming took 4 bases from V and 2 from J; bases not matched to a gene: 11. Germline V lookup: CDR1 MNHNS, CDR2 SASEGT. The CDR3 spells CASSAIYTSGPQETQYF. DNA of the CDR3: TGTGCCAGCAGTGCAATTTATACTAGCGGGCCGCAAGAGACCCAGTACTTC.

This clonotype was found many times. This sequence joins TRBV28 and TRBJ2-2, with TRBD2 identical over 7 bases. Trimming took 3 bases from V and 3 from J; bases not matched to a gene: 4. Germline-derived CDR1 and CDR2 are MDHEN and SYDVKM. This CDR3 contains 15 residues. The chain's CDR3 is CASSLGGFDTGELFF. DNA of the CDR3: TGTGCCAGCAGTTTGGGAGGGTTCGACACCGGGGAGCTGTTTTTT.

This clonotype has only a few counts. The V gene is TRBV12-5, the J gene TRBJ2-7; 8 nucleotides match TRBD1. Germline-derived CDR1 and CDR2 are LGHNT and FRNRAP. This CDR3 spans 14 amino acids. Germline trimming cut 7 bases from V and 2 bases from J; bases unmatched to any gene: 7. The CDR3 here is CASAMGQATYEQYF. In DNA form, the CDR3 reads TGTGCTAGTGCCATGGGACAGGCGACCTACGAGCAGTACTTC.

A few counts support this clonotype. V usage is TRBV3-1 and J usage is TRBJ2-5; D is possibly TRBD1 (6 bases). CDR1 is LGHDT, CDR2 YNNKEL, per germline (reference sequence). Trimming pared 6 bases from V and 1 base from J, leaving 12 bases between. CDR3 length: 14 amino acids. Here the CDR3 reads CASRLRQAQETQYF. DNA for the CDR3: TGTGCCAGCAGGCTCCGACAGGCCCAAGAGACCCAGTACTTC.

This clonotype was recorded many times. The CDR3 DNA sequence: TGTGCCAGCAGCATGGGACAGGGCAACGAGCAGTACTTC. Its translation: CASSMGQGNEQYF. The chain carries TRBV11-2 and TRBJ2-7; TRBD1 matches at 9 bases. V shed 5 bases, J shed 5 bases, and the junction held 4 bases outside the gene matches. This CDR3 spans 13 amino acids. CDR1 is SGHAT and CDR2 is FQNNGV in the germline V gene.

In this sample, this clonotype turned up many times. The CDR3 DNA follows: TGTGCCAGCAGCAAAGCAGGGTCGGGCTACACCTTC. Protein: CASSKAGSGYTF. The V and J genes are TRBV12-3 or TRBV12-4 and TRBJ1-2, with D possibly matching TRBD1 (5 bases). CDR3 length equals 12 residues. V dropped 6 bases and J dropped 8 bases, with 13 bases sitting between them.

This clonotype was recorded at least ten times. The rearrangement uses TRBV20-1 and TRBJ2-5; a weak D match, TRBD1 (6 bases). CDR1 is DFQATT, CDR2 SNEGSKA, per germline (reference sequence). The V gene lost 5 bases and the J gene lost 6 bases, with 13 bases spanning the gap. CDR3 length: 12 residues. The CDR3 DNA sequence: TGCAGTGCTTCAAACAGGGTCCAGACCCAGTACTTC. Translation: CSASNRVQTQYF.

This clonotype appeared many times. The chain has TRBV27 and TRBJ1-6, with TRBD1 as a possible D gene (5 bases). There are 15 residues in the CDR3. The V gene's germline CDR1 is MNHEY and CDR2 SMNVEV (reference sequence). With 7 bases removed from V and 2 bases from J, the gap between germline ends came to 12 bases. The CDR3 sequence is CASTRRGAYNSPLHF. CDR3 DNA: TGTGCCAGCACCAGACGGGGGGCCTATAATTCACCCCTCCACTTT.

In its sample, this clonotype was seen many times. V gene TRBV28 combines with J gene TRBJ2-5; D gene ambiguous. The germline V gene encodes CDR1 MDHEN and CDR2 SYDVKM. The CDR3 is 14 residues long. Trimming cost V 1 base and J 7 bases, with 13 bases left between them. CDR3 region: CASSLFDSTGTQYF. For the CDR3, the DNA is TGTGCCAGCAGTTTATTCGACTCAACGGGGACCCAGTACTTC.

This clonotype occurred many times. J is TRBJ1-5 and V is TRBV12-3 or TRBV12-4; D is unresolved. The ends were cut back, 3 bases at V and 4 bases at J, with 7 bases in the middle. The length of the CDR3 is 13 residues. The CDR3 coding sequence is TGTGCCAGCAGTTTCGATCAGAATCAGCCCCAGCATTTT. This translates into CASSFDQNQPQHF.

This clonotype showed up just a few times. Here the CDR3 DNA reads TGCGCCAGCAGCTTGGCCGGGACAGGGAGTTTGGAAGCTTTCTTT. This translates into CASSLAGTGSLEAFF. The chain recombines TRBV5-1 with TRBJ1-1; TRBD1 matches 9 bases. In germline, CDR1 is SGHRS, CDR2 YFSETQ. The CDR3 runs to 15 residues. The ends lost 0 bases at V and 8 bases at J; junction bases unmatched: 8.

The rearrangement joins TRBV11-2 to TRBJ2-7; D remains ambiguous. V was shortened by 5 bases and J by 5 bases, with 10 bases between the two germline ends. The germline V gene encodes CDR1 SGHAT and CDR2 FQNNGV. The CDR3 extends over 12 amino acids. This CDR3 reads CASSQTSDEQYF. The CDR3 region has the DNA TGTGCCAGCAGCCAAACGAGTGACGAGCAGTACTTC.

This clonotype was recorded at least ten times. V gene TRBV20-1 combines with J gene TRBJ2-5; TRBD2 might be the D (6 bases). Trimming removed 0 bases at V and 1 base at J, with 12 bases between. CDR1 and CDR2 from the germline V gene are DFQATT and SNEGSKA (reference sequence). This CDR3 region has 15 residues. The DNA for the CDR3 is TGCAGTGCTAGAGATTGGGGACTTCTCCAAGAGACCCAGTACTTC. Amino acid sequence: CSARDWGLLQETQYF.

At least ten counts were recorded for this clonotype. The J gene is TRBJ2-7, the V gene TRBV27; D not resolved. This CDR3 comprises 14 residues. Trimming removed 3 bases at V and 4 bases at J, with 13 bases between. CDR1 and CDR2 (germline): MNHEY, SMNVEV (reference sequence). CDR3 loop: CASSFAASRYEQYF. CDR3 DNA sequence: TGTGCCAGCAGTTTCGCGGCGAGCCGATACGAGCAGTACTTC.

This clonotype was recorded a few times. This CDR3 reads CASSGPGQGRIGYTF. The CDR3 nucleotides are TGTGCCAGCAGTGGACCGGGACAGGGGAGGATTGGCTACACCTTC. This chain links TRBV6-1 with TRBJ1-2; 10 bases match TRBD1. The CDR3 consists of 15 residues. Germline V gives CDR1 MNHNS, CDR2 SASEGT. V was clipped by 4 bases and J by 7 bases; unmatched bases: 9.

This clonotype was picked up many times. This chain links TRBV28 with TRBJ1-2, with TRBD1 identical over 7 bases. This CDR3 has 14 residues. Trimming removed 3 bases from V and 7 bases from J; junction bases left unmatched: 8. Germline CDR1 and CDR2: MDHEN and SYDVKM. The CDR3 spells CASSFSHRGVGYTF. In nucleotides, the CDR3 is TGTGCCAGCAGTTTTTCGCACAGGGGTGTTGGCTACACCTTC.

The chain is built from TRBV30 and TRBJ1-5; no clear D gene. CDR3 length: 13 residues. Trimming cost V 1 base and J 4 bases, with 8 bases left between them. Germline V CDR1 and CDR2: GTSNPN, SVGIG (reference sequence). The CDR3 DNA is TGTGCCTGGAGTGAGGAATGGAATCAGCCCCAGCATTTT. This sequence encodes CAWSEEWNQPQHF.

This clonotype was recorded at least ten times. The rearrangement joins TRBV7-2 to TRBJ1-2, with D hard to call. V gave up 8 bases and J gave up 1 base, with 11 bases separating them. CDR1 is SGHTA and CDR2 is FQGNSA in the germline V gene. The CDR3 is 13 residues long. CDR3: CASSDQINYGYTF. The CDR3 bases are TGTGCCAGCTCCGACCAGATTAACTATGGCTACACCTTC.

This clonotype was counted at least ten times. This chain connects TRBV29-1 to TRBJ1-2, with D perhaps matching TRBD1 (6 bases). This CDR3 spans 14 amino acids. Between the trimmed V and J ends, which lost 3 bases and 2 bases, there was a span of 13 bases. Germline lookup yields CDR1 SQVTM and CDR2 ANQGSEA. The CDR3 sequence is CSVDRDTPNYGYTF. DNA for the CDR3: TGCAGCGTTGATAGGGACACACCAAACTATGGCTACACCTTC.

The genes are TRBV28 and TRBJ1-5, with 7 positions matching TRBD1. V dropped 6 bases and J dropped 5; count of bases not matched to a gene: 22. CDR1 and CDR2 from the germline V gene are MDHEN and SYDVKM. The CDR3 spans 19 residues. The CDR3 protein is CASSRLWTGLPAEDQPQHF. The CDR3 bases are TGTGCCAGCAGCCGACTTTGGACAGGCCTCCCGGCAGAGGATCAGCCCCAGCATTTT.

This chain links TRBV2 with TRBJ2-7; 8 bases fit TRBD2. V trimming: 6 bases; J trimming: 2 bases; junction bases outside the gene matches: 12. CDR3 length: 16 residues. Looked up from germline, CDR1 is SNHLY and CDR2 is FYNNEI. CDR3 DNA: TGTGCCAGCAGCGTAGGGGAAGCGGGAGTTGCCTACGAGCAGTACTTC. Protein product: CASSVGEAGVAYEQYF.

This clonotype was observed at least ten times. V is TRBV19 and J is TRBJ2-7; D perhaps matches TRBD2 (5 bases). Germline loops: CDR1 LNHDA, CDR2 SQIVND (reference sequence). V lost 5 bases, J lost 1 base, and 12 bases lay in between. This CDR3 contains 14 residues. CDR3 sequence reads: CASSLREMSYEQYF. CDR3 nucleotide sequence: TGTGCCAGTAGTCTGAGGGAGATGTCCTACGAGCAGTACTTC.

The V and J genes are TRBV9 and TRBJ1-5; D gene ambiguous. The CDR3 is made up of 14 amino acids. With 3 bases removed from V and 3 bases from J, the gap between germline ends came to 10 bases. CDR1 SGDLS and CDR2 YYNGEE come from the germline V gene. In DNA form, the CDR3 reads TGTGCCAGCAGCGCCCTGGGCTACAATCAGCCCCAGCATTTT. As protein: CASSALGYNQPQHF.

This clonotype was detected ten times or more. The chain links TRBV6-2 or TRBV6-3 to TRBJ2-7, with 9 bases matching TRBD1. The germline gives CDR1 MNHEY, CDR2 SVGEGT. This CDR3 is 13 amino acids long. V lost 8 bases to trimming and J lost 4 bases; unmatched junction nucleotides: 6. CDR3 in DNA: TGTGCCAGCCAAGGGACAGGGTGGTACGAGCAGTACTTC. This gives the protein CASQGTGWYEQYF.